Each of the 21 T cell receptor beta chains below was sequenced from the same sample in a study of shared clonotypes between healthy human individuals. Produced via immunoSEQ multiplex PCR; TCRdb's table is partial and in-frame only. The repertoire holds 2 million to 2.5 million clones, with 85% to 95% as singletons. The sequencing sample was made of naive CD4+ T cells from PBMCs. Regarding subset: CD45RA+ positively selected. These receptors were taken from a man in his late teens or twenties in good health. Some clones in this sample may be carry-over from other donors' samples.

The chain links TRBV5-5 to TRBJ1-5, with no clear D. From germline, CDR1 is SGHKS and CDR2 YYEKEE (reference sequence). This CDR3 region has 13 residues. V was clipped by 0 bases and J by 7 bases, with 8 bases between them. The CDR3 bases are TGTGCCAGCAGCTTGGACCCAGTCCAGCCCCAGCATTTT. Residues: CASSLDPVQPQHF. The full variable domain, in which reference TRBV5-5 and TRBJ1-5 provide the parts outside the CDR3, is DAGVTQSPTHLIKTRGQQVTLRCSPISGHKSVSWYQQVLGQGPQFIFQYYEKEERGRGNFPDRFSARQFPNYSSELNVNALLLGDSALYLCASSLDPVQPQHFGDGTRLSIL.

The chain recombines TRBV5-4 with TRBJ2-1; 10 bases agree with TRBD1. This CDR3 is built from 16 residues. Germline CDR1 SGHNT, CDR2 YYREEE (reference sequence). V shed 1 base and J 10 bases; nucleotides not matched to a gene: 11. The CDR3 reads CASSLSADRGSGEQFF. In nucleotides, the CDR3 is TGTGCCAGCAGCTTGAGTGCGGACAGGGGGTCGGGAGAGCAGTTCTTC.

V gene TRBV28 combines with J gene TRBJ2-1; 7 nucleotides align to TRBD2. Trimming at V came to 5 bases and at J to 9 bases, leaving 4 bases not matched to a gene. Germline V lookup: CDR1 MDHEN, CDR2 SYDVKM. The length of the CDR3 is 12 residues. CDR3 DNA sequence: TGTGCCAGCAGTCGACTAGCCTCTGAGCAGTTCTTC. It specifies CASSRLASEQFF.

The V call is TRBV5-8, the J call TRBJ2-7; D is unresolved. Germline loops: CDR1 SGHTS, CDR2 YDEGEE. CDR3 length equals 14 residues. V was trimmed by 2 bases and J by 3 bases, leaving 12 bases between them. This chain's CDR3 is CASSFGQEYYEQYF. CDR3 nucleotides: TGTGCCAGCAGCTTTGGCCAGGAGTACTACGAGCAGTACTTC.

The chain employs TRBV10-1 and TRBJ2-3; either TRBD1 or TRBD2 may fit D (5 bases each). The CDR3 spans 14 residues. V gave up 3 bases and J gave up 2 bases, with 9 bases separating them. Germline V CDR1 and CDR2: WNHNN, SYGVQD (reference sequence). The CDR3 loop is CASSDQGPTDTQYF. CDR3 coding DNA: TGCGCCAGCAGTGATCAGGGACCCACAGATACGCAGTATTTT.

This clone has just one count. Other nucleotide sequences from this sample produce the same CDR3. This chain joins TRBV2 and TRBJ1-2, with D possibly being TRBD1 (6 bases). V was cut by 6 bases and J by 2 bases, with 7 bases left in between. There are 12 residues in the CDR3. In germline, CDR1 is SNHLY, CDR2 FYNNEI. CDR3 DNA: TGTGCCAGCAGACAGGGAAACTATGGCTACACCTTC. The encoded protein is CASRQGNYGYTF.

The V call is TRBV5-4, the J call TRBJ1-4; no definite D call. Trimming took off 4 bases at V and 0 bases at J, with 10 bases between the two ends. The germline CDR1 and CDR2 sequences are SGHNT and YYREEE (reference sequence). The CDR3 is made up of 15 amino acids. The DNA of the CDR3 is TGTGCCAGCAGCCCTGCGGCTGCAACTAATGAAAAACTGTTTTTT. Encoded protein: CASSPAAATNEKLFF.

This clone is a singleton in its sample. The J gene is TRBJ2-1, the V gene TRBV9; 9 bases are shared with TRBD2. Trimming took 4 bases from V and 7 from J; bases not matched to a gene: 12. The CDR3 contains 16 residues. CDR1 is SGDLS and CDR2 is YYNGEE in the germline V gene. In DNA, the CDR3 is TGTGCCAGCAGCCTAGGGGGACTAGCAGTAATGAATGAGCAGTTCTTC. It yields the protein CASSLGGLAVMNEQFF.

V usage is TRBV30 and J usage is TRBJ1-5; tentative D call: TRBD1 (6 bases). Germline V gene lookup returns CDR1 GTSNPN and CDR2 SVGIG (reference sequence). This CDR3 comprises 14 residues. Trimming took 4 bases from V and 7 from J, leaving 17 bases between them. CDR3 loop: CAWKEVGARQPQHF. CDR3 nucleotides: TGTGCCTGGAAGGAGGTGGGGGCTCGGCAGCCCCAGCATTTT. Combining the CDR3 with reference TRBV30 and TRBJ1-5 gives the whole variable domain SQTIHQWPATLVQPVGSPLSLECTVEGTSNPNLYWYRQAAGRGLQLLFYSVGIGQISSEVPQNLSASRPQDRQFILSSKKLLLSDSGFYLCAWKEVGARQPQHFGDGTRLSIL.

The CDR3, as DNA: TGTGCCAGCAGCTTAGTTGGGGGAAAGGACGAGCAGTACTTC. The encoded protein is CASSLVGGKDEQYF. The chain employs TRBV7-9 and TRBJ2-7; tentatively, D is TRBD1 or TRBD2 (5 bases each). This CDR3 contains 14 residues. Trimming took off 1 base at V and 5 bases at J, with 12 bases between the two ends. The germline gives CDR1 SEHNR, CDR2 FQNEAQ (reference sequence).

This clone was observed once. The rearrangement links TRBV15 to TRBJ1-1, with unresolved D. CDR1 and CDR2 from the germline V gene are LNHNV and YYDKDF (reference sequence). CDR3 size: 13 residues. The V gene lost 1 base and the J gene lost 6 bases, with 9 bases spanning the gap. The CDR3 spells CATSRGGSSEAFF. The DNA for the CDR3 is TGTGCCACCAGCAGAGGAGGGAGTTCTGAAGCTTTCTTT.

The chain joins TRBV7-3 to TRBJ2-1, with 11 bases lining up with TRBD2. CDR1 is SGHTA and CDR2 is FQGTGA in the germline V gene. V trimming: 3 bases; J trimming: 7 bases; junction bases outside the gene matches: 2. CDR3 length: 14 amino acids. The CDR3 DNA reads TGTGCCAGCAGCTTGGGACTAGCGGTGAATGAGCAGTTCTTC. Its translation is CASSLGLAVNEQFF.

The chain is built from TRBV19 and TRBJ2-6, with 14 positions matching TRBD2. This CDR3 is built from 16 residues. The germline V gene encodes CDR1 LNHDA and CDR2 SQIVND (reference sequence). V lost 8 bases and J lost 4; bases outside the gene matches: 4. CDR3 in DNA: TGTGCCAGTGGGACTAGCGGGAGATCCGGGGCCAACGTCCTGACTTTC. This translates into CASGTSGRSGANVLTF.

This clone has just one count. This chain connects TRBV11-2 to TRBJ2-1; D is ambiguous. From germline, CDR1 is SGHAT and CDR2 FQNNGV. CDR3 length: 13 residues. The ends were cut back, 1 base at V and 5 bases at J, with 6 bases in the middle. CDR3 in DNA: TGTGCCAGCAGCTTAGGACCAGACAATGAGCAGTTCTTC. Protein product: CASSLGPDNEQFF.

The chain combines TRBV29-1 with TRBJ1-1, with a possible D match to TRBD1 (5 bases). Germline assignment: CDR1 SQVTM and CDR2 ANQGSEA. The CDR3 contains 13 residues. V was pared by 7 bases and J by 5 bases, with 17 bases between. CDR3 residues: CSGAFTGGTEAFF. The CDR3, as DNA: TGCAGCGGGGCGTTTACGGGGGGGACTGAAGCTTTCTTT.

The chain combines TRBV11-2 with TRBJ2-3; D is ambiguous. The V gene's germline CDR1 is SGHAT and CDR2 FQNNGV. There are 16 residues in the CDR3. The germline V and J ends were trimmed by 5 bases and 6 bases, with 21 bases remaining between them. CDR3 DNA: TGTGCCAGCAGCAATCGCGCTGCGTCCGGCTCTGATACGCAGTATTTT. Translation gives CASSNRAASGSDTQYF. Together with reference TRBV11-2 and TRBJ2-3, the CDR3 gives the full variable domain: EAGVAQSPRYKIIEKRQSVAFWCNPISGHATLYWYQQILGQGPKLLIQFQNNGVVDDSQLPKDRFSAERLKGVDSTLKIQPAKLEDSAVYLCASSNRAASGSDTQYFGPGTRLTVL.

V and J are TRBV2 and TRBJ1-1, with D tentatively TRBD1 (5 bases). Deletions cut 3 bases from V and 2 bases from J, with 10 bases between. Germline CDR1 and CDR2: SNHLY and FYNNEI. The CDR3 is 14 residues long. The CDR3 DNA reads TGTGCCAGCAGTGACTGGAGGGGAAACACTGAAGCTTTCTTT. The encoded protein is CASSDWRGNTEAFF.

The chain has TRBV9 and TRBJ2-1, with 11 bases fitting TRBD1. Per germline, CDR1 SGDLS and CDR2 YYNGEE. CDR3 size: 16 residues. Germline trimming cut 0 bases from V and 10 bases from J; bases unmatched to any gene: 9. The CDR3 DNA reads TGTGCCAGCAGCGTAGTGGGGACAGGGGGGTTGGGAGAGCAGTTCTTC. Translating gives CASSVVGTGGLGEQFF.

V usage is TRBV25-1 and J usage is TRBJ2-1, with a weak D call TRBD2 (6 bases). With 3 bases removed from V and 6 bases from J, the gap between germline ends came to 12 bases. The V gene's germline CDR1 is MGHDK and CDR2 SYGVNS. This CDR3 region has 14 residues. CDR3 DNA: TGTGCCAGCAGTGACCACGGGAGCCTCAATGAGCAGTTCTTC. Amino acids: CASSDHGSLNEQFF.

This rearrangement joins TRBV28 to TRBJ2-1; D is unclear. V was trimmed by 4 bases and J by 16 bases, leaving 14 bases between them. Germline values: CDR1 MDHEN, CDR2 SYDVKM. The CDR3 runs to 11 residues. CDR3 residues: CASSSSPRSFF. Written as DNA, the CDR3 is TGTGCCAGCAGTTCCTCCCCTAGGTCCTTCTTC. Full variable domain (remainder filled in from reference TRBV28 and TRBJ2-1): DVKVTQSSRYLVKRTGEKVFLECVQDMDHENMFWYRQDPGLGLRLIYFSYDVKMKEKGDIPEGYSVSREKKERFSLILESASTNQTSMYLCASSSSPRSFFGPGTRLTVL.

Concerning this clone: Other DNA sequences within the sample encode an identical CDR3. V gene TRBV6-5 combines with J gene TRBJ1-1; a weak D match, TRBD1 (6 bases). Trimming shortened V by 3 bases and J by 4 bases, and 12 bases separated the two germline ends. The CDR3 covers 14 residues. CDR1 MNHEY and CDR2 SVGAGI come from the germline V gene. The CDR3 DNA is TGTGCCAGCAGTTATTCGCGAGGGGGCACTGAAGCTTTCTTT. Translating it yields CASSYSRGGTEAFF.